A selection of T cell receptor beta chains follows, all from one sample in a study of blood T cell repertoires in COVID-19. TCRdb's copy holds only in-frame clones and misses some; the assay was immunoSEQ multiplex PCR. The sample includes tens of thousands of clones, about 82% seen only once; the top ten take roughly 14%. The sample taken for sequencing was peripheral blood. These receptor sequences come from a human donor in a cohort sampled during active COVID-19. Both conserved end residues are trimmed from each CDR3.

TRBV24-1	TRBJ1-1	ATRGDGDTEAF
TRBV15	TRBJ1-4	ATSRDRSVEKLF
TRBV11-2	TRBJ1-1	ASSSRGWGNTEAF
TRBV7-3	TRBJ1-1	ASSSTQDTEAF
TRBV2	TRBJ1-2	ASSEEGRGFSGYT
TRBV13	TRBJ2-1	ASSLGVSSYNEQF
TRBV15	TRBJ2-7	ATSRDRGMTSGSSYEQY
TRBV5-4	TRBJ2-7	ASSFGQNYEQY
TRBV7-2	TRBJ2-1	ASSLVQAGTDTSQF
TRBV19	TRBJ1-2	ASSAGQGRYGYT
TRBV5-6	TRBJ2-7	ASSRRGVAGRYEQY
TRBV9	TRBJ1-4	ASSSGTGVGEKLF
TRBV5-1	TRBJ2-7	ASRPNPGGEQY
TRBV7-9	TRBJ2-5	ASSLARGGQETQY
TRBV7-2	TRBJ1-1	ASSLWEQANTEAF
TRBV5-1	TRBJ1-2	ASSFGLTATYGYT
TRBV2	TRBJ1-3	ASSEFPRDGNTIY
TRBV4-2	TRBJ2-7	ASSQPAARARYEQY
TRBV7-3	TRBJ2-6	ASSRGTENSGANVLT
TRBV5-1	TRBJ2-1	ASRPSGSNEQF
TRBV5-8	TRBJ2-3	ASSLDPRGWADTQY
TRBV5-4	TRBJ1-2	ASSRGGSYGYT
TRBV7-6	TRBJ2-7	ASSLGLSSGYEQY
TRBV21-1	TRBJ2-7	ASSRDRGFGEQY
TRBV27	TRBJ1-2	ASSMTGLDGYT
TRBV2	TRBJ1-2	ASRDSLNYGYT
TRBV7-9	TRBJ1-1	ASSIKQGYTEAF
TRBV30	TRBJ1-6	AWSAGRVDSPLH
TRBV6-5	TRBJ1-2	ASSYSDGDYGYT
TRBV3-1/TRBV3-2	TRBJ2-1	ASSQGGGLAANEQF
TRBV19	TRBJ2-3	ASSDRLDTQY
TRBV9	TRBJ2-3	ASSVTASALTDTQY
TRBV18	TRBJ2-7	ASSPLSGQGSEQY
TRBV18	TRBJ2-3	ASSPKGDPDTQY
TRBV19	TRBJ2-5	ASSTGRGQHQETQY
TRBV5-1	TRBJ2-1	ASSDLGTTRNEQF
TRBV9	TRBJ2-7	ASSVGSGGLSEQY
TRBV6-5	TRBJ1-4	ASSHRQQTNEKLF
TRBV7-2	TRBJ1-1	ASSVGGTGGNTEAF
TRBV4-3	TRBJ2-2	ASSQEIAGATGELF
TRBV27	TRBJ1-2	ASRSTGGYGYT